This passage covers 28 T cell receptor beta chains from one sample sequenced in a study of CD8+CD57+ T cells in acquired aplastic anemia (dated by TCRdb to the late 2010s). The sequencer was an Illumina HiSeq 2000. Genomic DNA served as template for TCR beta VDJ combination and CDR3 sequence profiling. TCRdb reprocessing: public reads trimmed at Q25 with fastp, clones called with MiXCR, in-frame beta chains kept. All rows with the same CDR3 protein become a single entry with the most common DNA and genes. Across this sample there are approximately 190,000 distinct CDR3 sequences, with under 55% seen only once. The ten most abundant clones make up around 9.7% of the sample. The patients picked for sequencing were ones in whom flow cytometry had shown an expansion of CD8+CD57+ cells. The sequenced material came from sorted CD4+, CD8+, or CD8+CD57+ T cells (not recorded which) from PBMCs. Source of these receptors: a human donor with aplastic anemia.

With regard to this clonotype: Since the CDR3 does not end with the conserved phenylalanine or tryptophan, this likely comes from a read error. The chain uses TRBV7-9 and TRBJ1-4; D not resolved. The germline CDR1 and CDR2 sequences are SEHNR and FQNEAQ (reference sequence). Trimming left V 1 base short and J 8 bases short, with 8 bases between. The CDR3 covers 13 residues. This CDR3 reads CASSLEVAEKLFS. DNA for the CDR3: TGTGCCAGCAGCTTAGAAGTCGCAGAAAAACTGTTTTCT.

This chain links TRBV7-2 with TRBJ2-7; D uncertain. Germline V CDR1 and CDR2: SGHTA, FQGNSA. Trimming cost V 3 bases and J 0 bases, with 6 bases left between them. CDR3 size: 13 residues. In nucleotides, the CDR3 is TGTGCCAGCAGCTTCACAGACTCCTACGAGCAGTACTTC. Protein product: CASSFTDSYEQYF.

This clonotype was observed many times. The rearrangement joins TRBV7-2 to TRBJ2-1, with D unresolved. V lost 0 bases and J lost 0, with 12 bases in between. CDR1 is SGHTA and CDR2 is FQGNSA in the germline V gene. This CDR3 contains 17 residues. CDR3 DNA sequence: TGTGCCAGCAGCTTAGCGTTTTCTAGTGCCTCCTACAATGAGCAGTTCTTC. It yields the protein CASSLAFSSASYNEQFF.

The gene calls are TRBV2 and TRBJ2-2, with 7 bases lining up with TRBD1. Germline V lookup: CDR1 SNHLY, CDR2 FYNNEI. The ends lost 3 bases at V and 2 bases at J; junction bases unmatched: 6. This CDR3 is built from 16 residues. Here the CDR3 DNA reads TGTGCCAGCAGTGAGGGGACAGTATCTAACACCGGGGAGCTGTTTTTT. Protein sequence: CASSEGTVSNTGELFF.

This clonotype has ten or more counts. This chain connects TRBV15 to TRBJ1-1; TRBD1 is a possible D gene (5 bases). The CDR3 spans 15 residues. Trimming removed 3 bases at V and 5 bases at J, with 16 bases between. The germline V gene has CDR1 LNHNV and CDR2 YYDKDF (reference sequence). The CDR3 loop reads CATSRAGGKRTEAFF. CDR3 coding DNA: TGTGCCACCAGCAGGGCGGGGGGTAAACGGACTGAAGCTTTCTTT. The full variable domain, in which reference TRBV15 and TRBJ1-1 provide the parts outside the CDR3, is DAMVIQNPRYQVTQFGKPVTLSCSQTLNHNVMYWYQQKSSQAPKLLFHYYDKDFNNEADTPDNFQSRRPNTSFCFLDIRSPGLGDTAMYLCATSRAGGKRTEAFFGQGTRLTVV.

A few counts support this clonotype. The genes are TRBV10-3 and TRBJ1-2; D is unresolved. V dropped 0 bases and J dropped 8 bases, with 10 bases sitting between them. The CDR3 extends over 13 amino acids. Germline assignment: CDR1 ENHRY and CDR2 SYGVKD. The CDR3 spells CAISESLRWGYTF. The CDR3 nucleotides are TGTGCCATCAGTGAGTCCCTCCGCTGGGGCTACACCTTC.

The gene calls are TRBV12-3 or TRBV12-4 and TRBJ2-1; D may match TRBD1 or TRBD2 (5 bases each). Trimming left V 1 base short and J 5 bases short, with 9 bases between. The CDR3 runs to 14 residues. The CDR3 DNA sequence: TGTGCCAGCAGTTTAGTCGGGACGGACAATGAGCAGTTCTTC. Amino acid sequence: CASSLVGTDNEQFF.

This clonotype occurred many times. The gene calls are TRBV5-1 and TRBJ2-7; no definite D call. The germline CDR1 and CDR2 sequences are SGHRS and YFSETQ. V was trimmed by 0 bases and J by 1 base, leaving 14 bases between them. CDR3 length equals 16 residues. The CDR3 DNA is TGCGCCAGCAGCTTGGGACCGGACCCTCAATCCTACGAGCAGTACTTC. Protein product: CASSLGPDPQSYEQYF. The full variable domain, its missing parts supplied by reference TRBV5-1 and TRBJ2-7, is KAGVTQTPRYLIKTRGQQVTLSCSPISGHRSVSWYQQTPGQGLQFLFEYFSETQRNKGNFPGRFSGRQFSNSRSEMNVSTLELGDSALYLCASSLGPDPQSYEQYFGPGTRLTVT.

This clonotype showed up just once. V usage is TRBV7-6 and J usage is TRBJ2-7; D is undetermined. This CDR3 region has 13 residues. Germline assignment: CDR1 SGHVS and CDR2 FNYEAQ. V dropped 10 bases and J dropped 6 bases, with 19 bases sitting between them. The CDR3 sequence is CAITGEAGCEQYF. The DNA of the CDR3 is TGTGCCATCACTGGGGAAGCCGGCTGCGAGCAGTACTTC.

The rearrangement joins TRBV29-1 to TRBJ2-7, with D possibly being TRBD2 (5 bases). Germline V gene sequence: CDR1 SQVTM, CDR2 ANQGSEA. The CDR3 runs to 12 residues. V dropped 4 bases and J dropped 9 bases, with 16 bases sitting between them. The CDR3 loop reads CSVVVIGVGQYF. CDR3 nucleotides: TGCAGCGTTGTGGTAATCGGGGTTGGGCAGTACTTC.

CDR3 amino acids: CASTGGQGAYEQYF. DNA of the CDR3: TGTGCCAGTACAGGGGGGCAGGGGGCGTACGAGCAGTACTTC. The gene calls are TRBV19 and TRBJ2-7; TRBD1 matches 8 bases. The V and J ends lost 7 bases and 4 bases, in that order; junction bases with no gene match: 9. The CDR3 length is 14 residues. The germline V gene has CDR1 LNHDA and CDR2 SQIVND (reference sequence).

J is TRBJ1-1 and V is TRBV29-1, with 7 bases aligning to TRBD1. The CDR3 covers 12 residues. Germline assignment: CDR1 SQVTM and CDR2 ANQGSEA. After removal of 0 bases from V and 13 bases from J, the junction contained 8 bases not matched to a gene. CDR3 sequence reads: CSVEDRQGPGFF. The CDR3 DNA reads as TGCAGCGTTGAAGATCGACAGGGACCCGGTTTCTTT. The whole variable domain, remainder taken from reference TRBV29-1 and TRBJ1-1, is SAVISQKPSRDICQRGTSLTIQCQVDSQVTMMFWYRQQPGQSLTLIATANQGSEATYESGFVIDKFPISRPNLTFSTLTVSNMSPEDSSIYLCSVEDRQGPGFFGQGTRLTVV.

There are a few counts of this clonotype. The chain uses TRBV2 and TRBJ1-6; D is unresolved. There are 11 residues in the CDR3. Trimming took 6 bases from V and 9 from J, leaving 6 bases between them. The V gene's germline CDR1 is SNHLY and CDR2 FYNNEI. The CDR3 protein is CASRNPSPLHF. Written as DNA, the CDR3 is TGTGCCAGCAGGAATCCTTCACCCCTCCACTTT.

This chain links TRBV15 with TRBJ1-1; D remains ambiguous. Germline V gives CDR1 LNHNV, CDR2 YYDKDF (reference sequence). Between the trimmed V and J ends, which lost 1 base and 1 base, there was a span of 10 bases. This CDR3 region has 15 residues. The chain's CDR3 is CATSRGKGQNTEAFF. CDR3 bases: TGTGCCACCAGCAGAGGTAAGGGCCAGAACACTGAAGCTTTCTTT.

The CDR3 sequence: CAISPGVGGDGYTF. CDR3 DNA sequence: TGTGCCATCAGTCCCGGGGTAGGGGGGGATGGCTACACCTTC. The J gene is TRBJ1-2, the V gene TRBV10-3; weak D call: TRBD1 (6 bases). With 5 bases removed from V and 6 bases from J, the gap between germline ends came to 16 bases. The CDR3 covers 14 residues. Germline lookup yields CDR1 ENHRY and CDR2 SYGVKD.

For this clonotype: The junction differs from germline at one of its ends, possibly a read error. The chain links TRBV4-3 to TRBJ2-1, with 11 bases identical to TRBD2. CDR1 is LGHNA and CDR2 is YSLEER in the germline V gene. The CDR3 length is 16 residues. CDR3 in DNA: TGCGCCAGCAGCCCCCGGACTAGCGGGCTGTACAGTGAGCAGTTCTTC. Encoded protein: CASSPRTSGLYSEQFF.

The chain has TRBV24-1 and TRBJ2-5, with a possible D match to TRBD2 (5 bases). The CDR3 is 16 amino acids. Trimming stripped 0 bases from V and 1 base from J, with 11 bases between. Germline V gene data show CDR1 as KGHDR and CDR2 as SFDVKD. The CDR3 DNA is TGTGCCACCAGTGATTTGGGCGGAGGACCCCAAGAGACCCAGTACTTC. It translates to CATSDLGGGPQETQYF.

This CDR3 is CSVPLGATDEQFF. The CDR3 nucleotides are TGCAGCGTTCCTCTTGGGGCCACGGATGAGCAGTTCTTC. This chain uses TRBV29-1 with TRBJ2-1; the D gene is possibly TRBD1 (5 bases). From germline, CDR1 is SQVTM and CDR2 ANQGSEA. The CDR3 has 13 residues. Between the trimmed V and J ends, which lost 5 bases and 8 bases, there was a span of 16 bases.

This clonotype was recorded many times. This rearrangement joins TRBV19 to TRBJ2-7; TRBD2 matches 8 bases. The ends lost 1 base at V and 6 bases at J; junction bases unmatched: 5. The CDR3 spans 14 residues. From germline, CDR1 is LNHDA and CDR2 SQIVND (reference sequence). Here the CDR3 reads CASSIGAGAGEQYF. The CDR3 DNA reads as TGTGCCAGTAGTATAGGAGCGGGGGCCGGCGAGCAGTACTTC.

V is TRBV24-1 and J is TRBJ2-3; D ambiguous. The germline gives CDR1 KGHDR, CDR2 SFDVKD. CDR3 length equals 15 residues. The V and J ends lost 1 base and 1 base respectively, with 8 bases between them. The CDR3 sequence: CATSDFARGTDTQYF. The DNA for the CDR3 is TGTGCCACCAGTGATTTCGCCAGAGGCACAGATACGCAGTATTTT.

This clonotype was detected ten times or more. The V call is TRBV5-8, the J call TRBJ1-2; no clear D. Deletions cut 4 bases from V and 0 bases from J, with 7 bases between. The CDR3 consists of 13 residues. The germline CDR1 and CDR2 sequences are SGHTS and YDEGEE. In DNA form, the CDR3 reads TGTGCCAGCAGCCGAATATCTAACTATGGCTACACCTTC. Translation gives CASSRISNYGYTF.

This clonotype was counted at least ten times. This CDR3 is CSVTRDRATYF. The DNA for the CDR3 is TGCAGCGTTACCAGGGACAGGGCAACGTATTTT. The V and J genes are TRBV29-1 and TRBJ2-3; the match to TRBD1 covers 9 bases. J gave up 14 bases and V 5 bases, and 8 bases lay outside the gene matches. The germline gives CDR1 SQVTM, CDR2 ANQGSEA. This CDR3 has 11 amino acids.

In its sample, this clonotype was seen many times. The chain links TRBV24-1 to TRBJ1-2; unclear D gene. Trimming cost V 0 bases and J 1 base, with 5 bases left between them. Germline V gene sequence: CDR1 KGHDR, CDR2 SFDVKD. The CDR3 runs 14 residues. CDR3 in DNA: TGTGCCACCAGTGATTTGTTCAGTAACTATGGCTACACCTTC. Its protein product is CATSDLFSNYGYTF.

Here the CDR3 DNA reads TGCGCCAGCAGCCAAGGGGGGAATTCACCCCTCCACTTT. Its translation is CASSQGGNSPLHF. The gene calls are TRBV4-3 and TRBJ1-6; tentatively, D is TRBD1 (5 bases). The CDR3 is 13 residues long. Germline loops: CDR1 LGHNA, CDR2 YSLEER. V shed 1 base and J shed 7 bases, with 5 bases lying between them.

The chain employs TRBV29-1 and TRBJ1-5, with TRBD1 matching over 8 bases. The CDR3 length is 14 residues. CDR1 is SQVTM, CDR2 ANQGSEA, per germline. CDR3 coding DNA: TGCAGTGCTAGCAGGGGGCTAAGCAATCAGCCCCAGCATTTT. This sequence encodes CSASRGLSNQPQHF.

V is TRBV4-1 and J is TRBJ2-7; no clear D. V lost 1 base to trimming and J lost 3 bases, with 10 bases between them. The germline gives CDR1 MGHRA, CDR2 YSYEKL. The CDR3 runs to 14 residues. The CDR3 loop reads CASSQGQAVYEQYF. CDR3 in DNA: TGCGCCAGCAGCCAAGGCCAGGCAGTCTACGAGCAGTACTTC.

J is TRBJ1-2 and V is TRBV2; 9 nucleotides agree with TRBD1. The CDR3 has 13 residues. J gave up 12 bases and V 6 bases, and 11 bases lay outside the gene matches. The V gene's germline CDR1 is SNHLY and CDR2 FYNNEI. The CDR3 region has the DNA TGTGCCAGCAGGGGGACAGGGCCCTCTGGAAACACCTTC. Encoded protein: CASRGTGPSGNTF.

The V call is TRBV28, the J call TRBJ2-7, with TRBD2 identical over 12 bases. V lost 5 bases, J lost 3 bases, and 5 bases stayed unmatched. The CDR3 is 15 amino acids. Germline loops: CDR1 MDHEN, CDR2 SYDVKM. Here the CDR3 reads CASSPSGRGLYEQYF. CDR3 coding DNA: TGTGCCAGCAGTCCTAGCGGGAGGGGACTCTACGAGCAGTACTTC.